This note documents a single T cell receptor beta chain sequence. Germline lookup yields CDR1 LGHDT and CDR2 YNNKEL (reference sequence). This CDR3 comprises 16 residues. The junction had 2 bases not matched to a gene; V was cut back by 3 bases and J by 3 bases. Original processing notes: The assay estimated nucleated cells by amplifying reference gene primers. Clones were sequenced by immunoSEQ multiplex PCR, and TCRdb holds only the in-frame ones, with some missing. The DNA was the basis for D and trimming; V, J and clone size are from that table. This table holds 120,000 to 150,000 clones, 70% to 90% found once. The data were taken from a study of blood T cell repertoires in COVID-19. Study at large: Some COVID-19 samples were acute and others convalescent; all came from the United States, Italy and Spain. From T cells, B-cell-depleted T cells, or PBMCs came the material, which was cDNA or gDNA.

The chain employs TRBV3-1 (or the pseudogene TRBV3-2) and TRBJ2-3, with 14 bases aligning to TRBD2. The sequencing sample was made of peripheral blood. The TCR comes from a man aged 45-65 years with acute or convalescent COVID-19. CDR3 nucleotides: TGTGCCAGCAGCCAGACTAGCGGGGGGGTAACAGATACGCAGTATTTT. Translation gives CASSQTSGGVTDTQYF.